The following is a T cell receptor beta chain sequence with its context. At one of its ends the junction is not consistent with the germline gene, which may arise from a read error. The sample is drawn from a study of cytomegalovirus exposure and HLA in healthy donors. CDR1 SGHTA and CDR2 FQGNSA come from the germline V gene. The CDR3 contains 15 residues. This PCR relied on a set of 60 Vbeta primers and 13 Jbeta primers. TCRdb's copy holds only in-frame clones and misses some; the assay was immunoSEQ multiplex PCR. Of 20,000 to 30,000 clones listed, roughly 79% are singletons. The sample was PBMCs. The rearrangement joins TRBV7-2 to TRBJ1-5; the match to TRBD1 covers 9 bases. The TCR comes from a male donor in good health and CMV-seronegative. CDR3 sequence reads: CASSLATGGNQPQHF. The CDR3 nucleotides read TGTGCCAGCAGCTTAGCTACAGGGGGCAACCAGCCCCAGCATTTT.